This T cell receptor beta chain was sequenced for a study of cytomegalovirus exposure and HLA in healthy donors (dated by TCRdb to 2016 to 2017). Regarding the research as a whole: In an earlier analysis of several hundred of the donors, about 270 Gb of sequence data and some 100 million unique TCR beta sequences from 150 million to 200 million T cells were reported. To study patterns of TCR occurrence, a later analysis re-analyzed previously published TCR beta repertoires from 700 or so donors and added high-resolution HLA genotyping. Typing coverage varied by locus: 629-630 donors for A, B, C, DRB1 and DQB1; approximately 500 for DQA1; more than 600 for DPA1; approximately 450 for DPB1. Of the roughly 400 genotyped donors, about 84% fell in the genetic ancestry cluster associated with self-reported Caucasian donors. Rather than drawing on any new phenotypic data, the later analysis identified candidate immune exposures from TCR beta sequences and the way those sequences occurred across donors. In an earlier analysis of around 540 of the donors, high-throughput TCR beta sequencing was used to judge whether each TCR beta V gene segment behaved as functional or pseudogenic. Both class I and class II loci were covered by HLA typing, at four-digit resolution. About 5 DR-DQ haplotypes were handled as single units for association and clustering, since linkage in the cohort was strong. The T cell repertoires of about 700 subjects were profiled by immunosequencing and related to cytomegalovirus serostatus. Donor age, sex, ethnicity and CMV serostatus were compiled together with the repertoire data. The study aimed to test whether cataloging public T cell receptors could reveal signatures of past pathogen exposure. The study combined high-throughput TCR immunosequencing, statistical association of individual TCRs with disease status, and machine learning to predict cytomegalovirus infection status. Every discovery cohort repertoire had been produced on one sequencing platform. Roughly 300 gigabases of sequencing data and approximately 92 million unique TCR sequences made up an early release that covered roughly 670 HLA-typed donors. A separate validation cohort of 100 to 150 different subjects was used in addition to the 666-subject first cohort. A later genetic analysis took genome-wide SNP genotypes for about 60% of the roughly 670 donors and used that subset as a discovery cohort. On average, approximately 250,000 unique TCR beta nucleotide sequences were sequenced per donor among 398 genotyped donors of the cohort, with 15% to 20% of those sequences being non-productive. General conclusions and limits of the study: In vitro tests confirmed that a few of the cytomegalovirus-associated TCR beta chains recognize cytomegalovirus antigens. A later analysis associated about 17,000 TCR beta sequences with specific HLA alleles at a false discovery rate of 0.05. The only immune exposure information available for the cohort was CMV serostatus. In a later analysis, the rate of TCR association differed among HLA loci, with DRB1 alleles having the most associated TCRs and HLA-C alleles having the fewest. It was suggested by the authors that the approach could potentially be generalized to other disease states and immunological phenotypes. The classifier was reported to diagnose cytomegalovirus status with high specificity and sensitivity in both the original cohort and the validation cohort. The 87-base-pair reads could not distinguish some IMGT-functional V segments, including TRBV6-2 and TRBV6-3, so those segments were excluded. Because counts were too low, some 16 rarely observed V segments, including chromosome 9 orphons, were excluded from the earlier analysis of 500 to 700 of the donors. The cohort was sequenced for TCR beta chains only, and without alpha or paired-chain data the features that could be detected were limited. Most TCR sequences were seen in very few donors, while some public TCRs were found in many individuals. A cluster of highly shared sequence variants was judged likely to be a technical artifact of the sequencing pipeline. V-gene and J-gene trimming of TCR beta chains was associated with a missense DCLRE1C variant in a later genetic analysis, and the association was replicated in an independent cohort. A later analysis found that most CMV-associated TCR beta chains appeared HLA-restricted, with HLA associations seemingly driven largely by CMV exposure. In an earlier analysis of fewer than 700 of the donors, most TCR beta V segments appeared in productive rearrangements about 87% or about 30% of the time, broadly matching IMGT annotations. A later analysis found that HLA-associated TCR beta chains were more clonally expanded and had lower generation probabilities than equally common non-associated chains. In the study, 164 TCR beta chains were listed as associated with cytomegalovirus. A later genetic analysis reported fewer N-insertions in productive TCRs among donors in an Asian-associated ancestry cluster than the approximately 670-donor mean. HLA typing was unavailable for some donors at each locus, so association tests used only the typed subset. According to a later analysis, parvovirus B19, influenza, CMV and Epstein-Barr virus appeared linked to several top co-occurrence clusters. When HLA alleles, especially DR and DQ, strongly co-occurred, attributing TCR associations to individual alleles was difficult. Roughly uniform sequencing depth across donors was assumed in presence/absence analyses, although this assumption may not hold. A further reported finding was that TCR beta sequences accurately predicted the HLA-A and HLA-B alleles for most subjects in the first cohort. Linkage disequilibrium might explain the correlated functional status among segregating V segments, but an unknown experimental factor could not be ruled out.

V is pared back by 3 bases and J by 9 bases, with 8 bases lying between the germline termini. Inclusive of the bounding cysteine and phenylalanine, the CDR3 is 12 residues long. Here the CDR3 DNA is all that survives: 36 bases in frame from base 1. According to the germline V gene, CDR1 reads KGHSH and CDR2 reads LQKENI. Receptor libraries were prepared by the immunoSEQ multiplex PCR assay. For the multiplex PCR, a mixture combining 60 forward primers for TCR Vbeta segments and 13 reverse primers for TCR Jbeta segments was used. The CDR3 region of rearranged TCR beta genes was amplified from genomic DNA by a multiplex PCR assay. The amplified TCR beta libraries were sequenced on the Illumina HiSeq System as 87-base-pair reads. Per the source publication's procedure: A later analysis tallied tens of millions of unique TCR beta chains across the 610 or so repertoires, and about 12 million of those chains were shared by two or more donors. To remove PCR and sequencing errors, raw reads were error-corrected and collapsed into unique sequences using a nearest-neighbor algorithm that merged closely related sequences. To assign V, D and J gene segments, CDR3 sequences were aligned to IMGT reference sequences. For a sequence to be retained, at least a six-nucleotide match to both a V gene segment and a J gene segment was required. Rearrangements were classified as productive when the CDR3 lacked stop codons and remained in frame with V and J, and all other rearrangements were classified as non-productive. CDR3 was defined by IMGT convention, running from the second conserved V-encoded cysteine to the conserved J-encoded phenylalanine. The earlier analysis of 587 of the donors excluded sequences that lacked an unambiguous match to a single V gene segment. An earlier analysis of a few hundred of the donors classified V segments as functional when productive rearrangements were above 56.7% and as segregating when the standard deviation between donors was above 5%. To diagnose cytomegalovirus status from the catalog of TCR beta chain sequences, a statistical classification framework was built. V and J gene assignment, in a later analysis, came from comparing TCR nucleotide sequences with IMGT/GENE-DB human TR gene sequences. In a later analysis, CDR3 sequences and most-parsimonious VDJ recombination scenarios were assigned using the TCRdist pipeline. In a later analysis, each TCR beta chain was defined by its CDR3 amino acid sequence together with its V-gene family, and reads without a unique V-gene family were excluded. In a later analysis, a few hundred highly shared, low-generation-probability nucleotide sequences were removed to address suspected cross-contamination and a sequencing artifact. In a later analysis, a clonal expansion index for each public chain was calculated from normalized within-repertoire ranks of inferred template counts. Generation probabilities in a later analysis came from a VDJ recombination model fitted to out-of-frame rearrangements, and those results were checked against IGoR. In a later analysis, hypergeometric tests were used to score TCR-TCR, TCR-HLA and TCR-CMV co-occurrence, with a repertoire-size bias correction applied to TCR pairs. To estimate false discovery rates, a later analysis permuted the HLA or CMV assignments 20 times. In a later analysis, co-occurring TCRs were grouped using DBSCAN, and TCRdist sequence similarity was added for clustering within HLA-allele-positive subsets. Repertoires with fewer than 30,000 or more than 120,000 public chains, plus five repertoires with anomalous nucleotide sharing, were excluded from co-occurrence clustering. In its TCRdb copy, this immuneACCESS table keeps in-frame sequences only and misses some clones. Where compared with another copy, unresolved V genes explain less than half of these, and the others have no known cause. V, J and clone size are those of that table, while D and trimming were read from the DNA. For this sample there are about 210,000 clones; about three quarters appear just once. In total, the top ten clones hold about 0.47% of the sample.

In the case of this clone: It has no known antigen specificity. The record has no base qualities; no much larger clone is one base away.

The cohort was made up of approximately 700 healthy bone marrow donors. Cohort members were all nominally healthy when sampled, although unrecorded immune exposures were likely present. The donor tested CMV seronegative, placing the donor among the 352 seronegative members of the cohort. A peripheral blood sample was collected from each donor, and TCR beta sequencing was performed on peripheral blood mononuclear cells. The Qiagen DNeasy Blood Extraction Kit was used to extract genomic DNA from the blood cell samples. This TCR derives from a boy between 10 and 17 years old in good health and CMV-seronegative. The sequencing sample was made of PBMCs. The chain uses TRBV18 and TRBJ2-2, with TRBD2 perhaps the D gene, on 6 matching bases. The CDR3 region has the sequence CASSPGDWELFF. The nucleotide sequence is TGTGCCAGCTCACCCGGGGACTGGGAGCTGTTTTTT.